The next 2 T cell receptor beta chains were all read from a single sample in a study of vaccination and CD4 T cells after COVID-19. No antigens are known for them. Cultured CD4+ T cells had their DNA profiled by the Oncomine TCR Beta short-read assay. TCRdb reanalysed the PCR reads using MiXCR and keeps one entry per CDR3 protein. Of under 20,000 distinct CDR3 sequences listed, around 30% are singletons. The treatment denotes: approximately nine-day PBMC culture with coronavirus spike peptide pools or control peptides (ViraFEST assay). The sequenced sample consisted of cultured CD4+ T cells from blood. Receptor source: a human donor with COVID-19.

This clonotype came up once. The chain recombines TRBV27 with TRBJ2-1; TRBD2 matches at 9 bases. Per the germline V gene, CDR1 is MNHEY and CDR2 is SMNVEV (reference sequence). This CDR3 is built from 13 residues. The ends lost 8 bases at V and 6 bases at J; junction bases unmatched: 5. The CDR3 sequence: CASGRGGVNEQFF. DNA for the CDR3: TGTGCCAGCGGTCGCGGGGGGGTCAATGAGCAGTTCTTC.

The chain combines TRBV4-2 with TRBJ1-1; D is ambiguous. CDR1 is LGHNA, CDR2 YNFKEQ, per germline. This CDR3 is built from 14 residues. V shed 0 bases and J shed 3 bases, with 8 bases lying between them. This chain's CDR3 is CASSQENGHTEAFF. CDR3 nucleotide sequence: TGTGCCAGCAGCCAAGAAAACGGCCACACTGAAGCTTTCTTT.